The 11 T cell receptor beta chains presented below share a single source sample, sequenced in a study of cytomegalovirus exposure and HLA in healthy donors. PCR employed 60 Vbeta and 13 Jbeta primers. The assay was immunoSEQ multiplex PCR, and TCRdb's table has in-frame clones only and misses some. The data contain about 140,000 clones, around 75% of them singletons. The sample was PBMCs. The receptors were sampled from a man between 18 and 35 years old in good health and CMV-seropositive.

The chain employs TRBV6-5 and TRBJ1-4; D possibly corresponds to TRBD1 (6 bases). Deletions cut 2 bases from V and 5 bases from J, with 12 bases between. From germline, CDR1 is MNHEY and CDR2 SVGAGI. The CDR3 is made up of 15 amino acids. The CDR3 is CASSYQGTQNEKLFF. In DNA form, the CDR3 reads TGTGCCAGCAGTTACCAGGGGACCCAAAATGAAAAACTGTTTTTT.

The rearrangement joins TRBV11-3 to TRBJ2-7; D gene uncertain. The CDR3 covers 17 residues. Deletions cut 6 bases from V and 2 bases from J, with 23 bases between. Germline CDR1 SGHNT, CDR2 YENEEA. CDR3 in amino acids: CASSSSAVSERTYEQYF. The CDR3 DNA sequence: TGTGCCAGCAGTTCCTCGGCGGTCAGCGAGAGGACCTACGAGCAGTACTTC.

This clone was picked up one time. The chain combines TRBV5-5 with TRBJ2-7; 9 bases line up with TRBD1. Germline assignment: CDR1 SGHKS and CDR2 YYEKEE (reference sequence). V gave up 9 bases and J gave up 5 bases; unmatched junction bases: 15. The CDR3 length is 15 residues. CDR3 in amino acids: CATSLRPDRGDEQYF. Here the CDR3 DNA reads TGTGCCACCTCGCTACGTCCGGACAGGGGAGACGAGCAGTACTTC.

In this sample, this clone turned up once. The chain combines TRBV5-4 with TRBJ1-1; maybe TRBD1 (5 bases). Trimming pared 4 bases from V and 1 base from J, leaving 14 bases between. Germline V CDR1 and CDR2: SGHNT, YYREEE (reference sequence). The CDR3 loop spans 15 amino acids. CDR3 in DNA: TGTGCCAGCAGCCCGTACCTACAGGAGAACACTGAAGCTTTCTTT. Amino acids: CASSPYLQENTEAFF.

This clone was detected a few times. V usage is TRBV7-2 and J usage is TRBJ2-7; 12 positions match TRBD2. Germline V gene sequence: CDR1 SGHTA, CDR2 FQGNSA. CDR3 length: 12 residues. The CDR3 bases are TGTGCTGCTAGCGGGAGGGCCTACGAGCAGTACTTC. Translating it yields CAASGRAYEQYF.

The sample holds a few counts of this clone. This sequence joins TRBV6-5 and TRBJ1-1; D is uncertain. Trimming pared 0 bases from V and 1 base from J, leaving 12 bases between. The CDR3 extends over 16 amino acids. CDR1 and CDR2 (germline): MNHEY, SVGAGI. CDR3 residues: CASSYSRAGQNTEAFF. Written as DNA, the CDR3 is TGTGCCAGCAGTTACTCGAGGGCGGGCCAGAACACTGAAGCTTTCTTT.

This CDR3 is CASSLAPGEQFF. CDR3 sequence (DNA): TGCGCCAGCAGCTTGGCCCCGGGGGAGCAGTTCTTC. The chain couples TRBV5-1 to TRBJ2-1; tentatively, D is TRBD2 (5 bases). In germline, CDR1 is SGHRS, CDR2 YFSETQ. The CDR3 has 12 residues. Deletions cut 0 bases from V and 10 bases from J, with 8 bases between.

This chain connects TRBV7-8 to TRBJ2-2, with 7 bases matching TRBD2. Germline trimming cut 4 bases from V and 0 bases from J; bases unmatched to any gene: 5. This CDR3 has 16 residues. Germline V gene lookup returns CDR1 SGHVS and CDR2 FQNEAQ. The CDR3 coding sequence is TGTGCCAGCAGCTCGGCTAGCGGATCGAACACCGGGGAGCTGTTTTTT. Its translation: CASSSASGSNTGELFF.

This chain links TRBV7-2 with TRBJ2-1; D perhaps matches TRBD2 (7 bases). V was clipped by 5 bases and J by 8 bases, with 10 bases between them. Per germline, CDR1 SGHTA and CDR2 FQGNSA. CDR3 length: 12 amino acids. CDR3 DNA sequence: TGTGCCAGCAGCCTGCGGGGGCATGAGCAGTTCTTC. This sequence encodes CASSLRGHEQFF.

The genes are TRBV11-2 and TRBJ1-2; TRBD1 is a possible D gene (5 bases). The germline V and J ends were trimmed by 0 bases and 5 bases, with 13 bases remaining between them. This CDR3 contains 15 residues. Per the germline V gene, CDR1 is SGHAT and CDR2 is FQNNGV. CDR3 amino acids: CASSLDWQGPYGYTF. CDR3 in DNA: TGTGCCAGCAGCTTAGATTGGCAGGGCCCGTATGGCTACACCTTC.

This clone was found once. The chain links TRBV5-1 to TRBJ2-3; 7 bases fit TRBD2. The CDR3 extends over 15 amino acids. The ends lost 4 bases at V and 4 bases at J; junction bases unmatched: 9. Germline V gives CDR1 SGHRS, CDR2 YFSETQ. CDR3 region: CASSPRAGTADTQYF. In DNA, the CDR3 is TGCGCCAGCAGCCCCCGAGCGGGAACGGCAGATACGCAGTATTTT.